A selection of T cell receptor beta chains follows, all from one sample in a study of early T cells in non-severe SARS-CoV-2 infection. One entry per CDR3 protein, called by TCRdb with MiXCR from the 5' RACE reads. The repertoire holds 50,000 or so distinct CDR3 sequences, with around 5.6% as singletons. Sequencing was done on a sample of whole blood. These receptors were collected from an adult who was a healthcare worker with PCR-confirmed SARS-CoV-2 infection or an uninfected control (not recorded which). Both conserved end residues are part of each CDR3. Fields, in order: CDR3 protein, CDR3 DNA, CDR3 length, V gene, J gene, D gene, clone size. D genes are given only for firm matches. Clone size is not always given. Where it is, it says once, few, many or a class for expanded clones.

CDR3aa: CATLGNTEAFF; CDR3nt: TGTGCCACGCTGGGGAACACTGAAGCTTTCTTT; len: 11; v_gene: TRBV6-5; j_gene: TRBJ1-1; d_gene: NA; abundance: few
CDR3aa: CASSLGGGLAGAETQYF; CDR3nt: TGCGCCAGCAGCCTCGGGGGGGGGCTAGCAGGTGCAGAGACCCAGTACTTC; len: 17; v_gene: TRBV4-1; j_gene: TRBJ2-5; d_gene: TRBD2; abundance: few
CDR3aa: CASSSWTDRGNEQFF; CDR3nt: TGTGCCAGCAGCTCCTGGACTGATCGGGGCAATGAGCAGTTCTTC; len: 15; v_gene: TRBV11-3; j_gene: TRBJ2-1; d_gene: NA; abundance: many
CDR3aa: CAWSFYSQGANVLTF; CDR3nt: TGTGCCTGGAGTTTCTACAGCCAGGGGGCCAACGTCCTGACTTTC; len: 15; v_gene: TRBV30; j_gene: TRBJ2-6; d_gene: NA; abundance: many
CDR3aa: CSVSPAGGETQYF; CDR3nt: TGCAGCGTCTCCCCTGCGGGGGGAGAGACCCAGTACTTC; len: 13; v_gene: TRBV29-1; j_gene: TRBJ2-5; d_gene: TRBD2; abundance: many
CDR3aa: CAWNMEYEQYF; CDR3nt: TGTGCCTGGAATATGGAGTACGAGCAGTACTTC; len: 11; v_gene: TRBV30; j_gene: TRBJ2-7; d_gene: NA; abundance: NA
CDR3aa: CASSQALESCEQYF; CDR3nt: TGTGCCAGCAGCCAGGCCTTGGAGAGCTGCGAGCAGTACTTC; len: 14; v_gene: TRBV4-2; j_gene: TRBJ2-7; d_gene: NA; abundance: NA
CDR3aa: CASSFKENTEAFF; CDR3nt: TGCGCCAGCAGCTTTAAGGAGAACACTGAAGCTTTCTTT; len: 13; v_gene: TRBV5-1; j_gene: TRBJ1-1; d_gene: NA; abundance: few
CDR3aa: CASSPREATYEQYF; CDR3nt: TGTGCCAGCAGCCCGCGGGAAGCCACCTACGAGCAGTACTTC; len: 14; v_gene: TRBV13; j_gene: TRBJ2-7; d_gene: NA; abundance: NA
CDR3aa: CAISELGDEQFF; CDR3nt: TGTGCCATCAGTGAGTTGGGGGATGAGCAGTTCTTC; len: 12; v_gene: TRBV10-3; j_gene: TRBJ2-1; d_gene: NA; abundance: many
CDR3aa: CASSSPGTGVSYEQYF; CDR3nt: TGTGCCAGCAGTTCCCCCGGGACAGGGGTTTCCTACGAGCAGTACTTC; len: 16; v_gene: TRBV6-6; j_gene: TRBJ2-7; d_gene: TRBD1; abundance: many
CDR3aa: CASSPVGARSTNYGYTF; CDR3nt: TGTGCCAGCAGTCCGGTGGGGGCCAGGTCCACTAACTATGGCTACACCTTC; len: 17; v_gene: TRBV2; j_gene: TRBJ1-2; d_gene: NA; abundance: NA
CDR3aa: CASSPRGDEQYF; CDR3nt: TGTGCCAGCAGTCCCCGGGGGGACGAGCAGTACTTC; len: 12; v_gene: TRBV12-3/TRBV12-4; j_gene: TRBJ2-7; d_gene: TRBD2; abundance: many
CDR3aa: CASSSTSGGSYEQYF; CDR3nt: TGCGCCAGCAGCTCGACTAGCGGGGGTTCCTACGAGCAGTACTTC; len: 15; v_gene: TRBV5-1; j_gene: TRBJ2-7; d_gene: TRBD2; abundance: many
CDR3aa: CASSPRGPGELFF; CDR3nt: TGTGCCAGCAGCCCTAGGGGGCCCGGGGAGCTGTTTTTT; len: 13; v_gene: TRBV7-8; j_gene: TRBJ2-2; d_gene: TRBD1; abundance: many
CDR3aa: CAAGTADVQYF; CDR3nt: TGTGCCGCTGGGACTGCCGACGTTCAGTACTTC; len: 11; v_gene: TRBV30; j_gene: TRBJ2-4; d_gene: NA; abundance: NA
CDR3aa: CASSVRNAALNEQFF; CDR3nt: TGTGCCAGCAGTGTTAGGAACGCGGCCCTCAATGAGCAGTTCTTC; len: 15; v_gene: TRBV2; j_gene: TRBJ2-1; d_gene: NA; abundance: many
CDR3aa: CSAKTTSGREQETQYF; CDR3nt: TGCAGTGCTAAAACTACTAGCGGGAGGGAACAAGAGACCCAGTACTTC; len: 16; v_gene: TRBV20-1; j_gene: TRBJ2-5; d_gene: TRBD2; abundance: many
CDR3aa: CASTSPSPAGNTEAFF; CDR3nt: TGTGCCAGCACCTCACCCTCACCGGCAGGGAACACTGAAGCTTTCTTT; len: 16; v_gene: TRBV6-6; j_gene: TRBJ1-1; d_gene: NA; abundance: many
CDR3aa: CASSSLASGTRSYEQYF; CDR3nt: TGTGCCAGCAGCTCCCTAGCATCAGGGACCAGATCCTACGAGCAGTACTTC; len: 17; v_gene: TRBV13; j_gene: TRBJ2-7; d_gene: NA; abundance: few
CDR3aa: CASSSRWENIQYF; CDR3nt: TGTGCCAGCAGCTCTAGATGGGAAAACATTCAGTACTTC; len: 13; v_gene: TRBV7-8; j_gene: TRBJ2-4; d_gene: NA; abundance: NA
CDR3aa: CASSPRARTEAFF; CDR3nt: TGTGCCAGCTCACCCAGGGCAAGGACTGAAGCTTTCTTT; len: 13; v_gene: TRBV18; j_gene: TRBJ1-1; d_gene: NA; abundance: many
CDR3aa: CASTAGPPPGYNEQFF; CDR3nt: TGTGCCAGCACTGCCGGGCCCCCGCCGGGGTACAATGAGCAGTTCTTC; len: 16; v_gene: TRBV6-1; j_gene: TRBJ2-1; d_gene: NA; abundance: many
CDR3aa: CASSQGWTEGETQYF; CDR3nt: TGTGCCAGCAGCCAAGGTTGGACTGAGGGGGAGACCCAGTACTTC; len: 15; v_gene: TRBV11-2; j_gene: TRBJ2-5; d_gene: NA; abundance: many
CDR3aa: CASSTARGLKFYEQYF; CDR3nt: TGTGCCAGCAGCACCGCCAGGGGGCTAAAATTCTACGAGCAGTACTTC; len: 16; v_gene: TRBV7-8; j_gene: TRBJ2-7; d_gene: TRBD1; abundance: few
CDR3aa: CASSQDDYVLTF; CDR3nt: TGTGCCAGCAGCCAAGACGATTACGTCCTGACTTTC; len: 12; v_gene: TRBV14; j_gene: TRBJ2-6; d_gene: NA; abundance: many
CDR3aa: CASSETWAHREQYF; CDR3nt: TGCGCCAGCAGTGAAACTTGGGCCCATCGCGAGCAGTACTTC; len: 14; v_gene: TRBV10-1; j_gene: TRBJ2-7; d_gene: NA; abundance: many
CDR3aa: CASSLGQENTEAFF; CDR3nt: TGCGCCAGCAGCCTGGGACAGGAGAACACTGAAGCTTTCTTT; len: 14; v_gene: TRBV4-1; j_gene: TRBJ1-1; d_gene: TRBD1; abundance: many
CDR3aa: CASRAGSLVGQFF; CDR3nt: TGTGCCAGCAGGGCGGGGTCACTAGTTGGGCAGTTCTTC; len: 13; v_gene: TRBV12-3/TRBV12-4; j_gene: TRBJ2-1; d_gene: NA; abundance: many
CDR3aa: CASSAAARTGSYEQYF; CDR3nt: TGTGCCAGCAGCGCCGCGGCCCGGACAGGCTCCTACGAGCAGTACTTC; len: 16; v_gene: TRBV7-8; j_gene: TRBJ2-7; d_gene: TRBD1; abundance: few
CDR3aa: CAIRTVGGPYEQYF; CDR3nt: TGTGCCATCAGAACGGTAGGCGGGCCCTACGAGCAGTACTTC; len: 14; v_gene: TRBV10-3; j_gene: TRBJ2-7; d_gene: NA; abundance: few
CDR3aa: CASSLETGAPLGTEAFF; CDR3nt: TGTGCCAGCAGTTTAGAGACAGGGGCCCCGTTAGGCACTGAAGCTTTCTTT; len: 17; v_gene: TRBV27; j_gene: TRBJ1-1; d_gene: TRBD1; abundance: many
CDR3aa: CAVAEGTPTYLAKNIQYF; CDR3nt: TGTGCCGTTGCAGAGGGAACACCAACCTACTTAGCCAAAAACATTCAGTACTTC; len: 18; v_gene: TRBV6-4; j_gene: TRBJ2-4; d_gene: NA; abundance: NA
CDR3aa: CASSLALLSHEQYF; CDR3nt: TGTGCCAGCAGCTTAGCCCTCCTCTCCCACGAGCAGTACTTC; len: 14; v_gene: TRBV7-2; j_gene: TRBJ2-7; d_gene: NA; abundance: NA
CDR3aa: CASSLGSSTLGDSPLHF; CDR3nt: TGTGCCAGCAGCTTAGGAAGTTCCACCTTGGGAGACTCACCCCTCCACTTT; len: 17; v_gene: TRBV7-6; j_gene: TRBJ1-6; d_gene: NA; abundance: many
CDR3aa: CASSLGIQRAATQYF; CDR3nt: TGTGCCAGCAGTCTGGGAATACAGCGGGCAGCTACGCAGTATTTT; len: 15; v_gene: TRBV11-2; j_gene: TRBJ2-3; d_gene: NA; abundance: many
CDR3aa: CASSYRPQGRSGNTIYF; CDR3nt: TGTGCCAGCAGTTACAGGCCCCAGGGTCGGTCTGGAAACACCATATATTTT; len: 17; v_gene: TRBV6-5; j_gene: TRBJ1-3; d_gene: NA; abundance: many
CDR3aa: CASSETTSGGTQYF; CDR3nt: TGCGCCAGCAGTGAGACTACCTCAGGGGGGACCCAGTACTTC; len: 14; v_gene: TRBV10-1; j_gene: TRBJ2-5; d_gene: TRBD1; abundance: many
CDR3aa: CAIRDRGEPQHF; CDR3nt: TGTGCCATCCGGGACAGGGGGGAGCCCCAGCATTTT; len: 12; v_gene: TRBV10-3; j_gene: TRBJ1-5; d_gene: TRBD1; abundance: NA
CDR3aa: CASRRERPPYEQYF; CDR3nt: TGCGCCAGCAGACGGGAGCGACCTCCTTACGAGCAGTACTTC; len: 14; v_gene: TRBV5-1; j_gene: TRBJ2-7; d_gene: NA; abundance: NA
CDR3aa: CASSLSSGANVLTF; CDR3nt: TGTGCCAGCAGTTTAAGCTCTGGGGCCAACGTCCTGACTTTC; len: 14; v_gene: TRBV12-3/TRBV12-4; j_gene: TRBJ2-6; d_gene: NA; abundance: few
CDR3aa: CASSQSARTDTQYF; CDR3nt: TGTGCCAGCAGCCAATCGGCACGCACAGATACGCAGTATTTT; len: 14; v_gene: TRBV3-1; j_gene: TRBJ2-3; d_gene: NA; abundance: few
CDR3aa: CASSRGWKDEQYF; CDR3nt: TGCGCCAGCAGCCGGGGCTGGAAGGACGAGCAGTACTTC; len: 13; v_gene: TRBV4-1; j_gene: TRBJ2-7; d_gene: NA; abundance: few
CDR3aa: CASSRTSGRAETQYF; CDR3nt: TGTGCCAGCAGCCGGACTAGCGGGAGGGCAGAGACCCAGTACTTC; len: 15; v_gene: TRBV6-6; j_gene: TRBJ2-5; d_gene: TRBD2; abundance: many
CDR3aa: CASTRFLGADPMNTEAFF; CDR3nt: TGTGCCAGCACCAGATTTCTGGGGGCGGATCCCATGAACACTGAAGCTTTCTTT; len: 18; v_gene: TRBV27; j_gene: TRBJ1-1; d_gene: NA; abundance: many
CDR3aa: CASTNYGGADTQYF; CDR3nt: TGTGCCAGCACCAATTACGGGGGAGCAGATACGCAGTATTTT; len: 14; v_gene: TRBV7-2; j_gene: TRBJ2-3; d_gene: NA; abundance: few
CDR3aa: CASSREDGRNTEAFF; CDR3nt: TGCGCCAGCAGCCGAGAGGACGGGAGGAACACTGAAGCTTTCTTT; len: 15; v_gene: TRBV5-1; j_gene: TRBJ1-1; d_gene: NA; abundance: many
CDR3aa: CASSPASGVAETQYF; CDR3nt: TGTGCCAGCAGCCCCGCTAGCGGGGTGGCAGAGACCCAGTACTTC; len: 15; v_gene: TRBV9; j_gene: TRBJ2-5; d_gene: TRBD2; abundance: many
CDR3aa: CATSRAGGRDTQYF; CDR3nt: TGTGCCACCAGCAGAGCCGGCGGGCGGGATACGCAGTATTTT; len: 14; v_gene: TRBV15; j_gene: TRBJ2-3; d_gene: NA; abundance: many
CDR3aa: CASRPPKRSSYNEQFF; CDR3nt: TGCGCCAGCAGGCCCCCAAAGCGGAGCTCCTACAATGAGCAGTTCTTC; len: 16; v_gene: TRBV5-1; j_gene: TRBJ2-1; d_gene: NA; abundance: many
CDR3aa: CASSWGEGEGYEQYF; CDR3nt: TGTGCCAGCAGCTGGGGGGAGGGTGAAGGCTACGAGCAGTACTTC; len: 15; v_gene: TRBV7-6; j_gene: TRBJ2-7; d_gene: TRBD2; abundance: many
CDR3aa: CASGWLAGPNTGELFF; CDR3nt: TGTGCCAGCGGTTGGCTAGCGGGACCGAACACCGGGGAGCTGTTTTTT; len: 16; v_gene: TRBV7-2; j_gene: TRBJ2-2; d_gene: TRBD2; abundance: many
CDR3aa: CSVGAWGLAGGGTDTQYF; CDR3nt: TGCAGCGTTGGGGCCTGGGGACTAGCGGGAGGGGGCACAGATACGCAGTATTTT; len: 18; v_gene: TRBV29-1; j_gene: TRBJ2-3; d_gene: TRBD2; abundance: many
CDR3aa: CSVEGRAGGIDEQYF; CDR3nt: TGCAGCGTTGAAGGTAGGGCAGGAGGGATCGACGAGCAGTACTTC; len: 15; v_gene: TRBV29-1; j_gene: TRBJ2-7; d_gene: NA; abundance: many